What follows are 27 T cell receptor beta chains derived from one specimen sequenced in a study of shared clonotypes between healthy human individuals. The assay was immunoSEQ multiplex PCR, and TCRdb's table has in-frame clones only and misses some. The sample lists about 980,000 clones, 70% to 85% seen once, with roughly 1.5% in the top ten. The sequencing sample was made of memory CD4+ T cells sorted from blood. Subset: CD45RA-negative fraction. These TCRs come from a man aged 18 to 30 in good health.

The chain couples TRBV2 to TRBJ2-1, with 10 bases fitting TRBD2. The V segment lost 1 base and the J segment 7 bases; nucleotides outside the gene matches: 1. The germline V gene encodes CDR1 SNHLY and CDR2 FYNNEI. CDR3 size: 14 residues. CDR3 loop: CASSEVAGGNEQFF. Written as DNA, the CDR3 is TGTGCCAGCAGTGAAGTAGCGGGAGGAAATGAGCAGTTCTTC.

This clone appeared once. V and J are TRBV4-2 and TRBJ1-3; TRBD1 might be the D (6 bases). Germline CDR1 LGHNA, CDR2 YNFKEQ. V dropped 0 bases and J dropped 0 bases, with 9 bases sitting between them. The CDR3 covers 16 residues. Here the CDR3 reads CASSQDPTGSGNTIYF. The CDR3 coding sequence is TGTGCCAGCAGCCAAGATCCGACAGGCTCTGGAAACACCATATATTTT.

The chain has TRBV18 and TRBJ1-2; D ambiguous. The CDR3 extends over 14 amino acids. CDR1 and CDR2 (germline): KGHSH, LQKENI. V was shortened by 2 bases and J by 5 bases, with 12 bases between the two germline ends. CDR3 in amino acids: CASSPYGSHYGYTF. As DNA, the CDR3 is TGTGCCAGCTCACCATATGGGTCGCATTATGGCTACACCTTC.

The V call is TRBV5-1, the J call TRBJ1-6; D ambiguous. This CDR3 has 14 amino acids. Germline lookup yields CDR1 SGHRS and CDR2 YFSETQ. V shed 4 bases and J shed 5 bases, with 10 bases lying between them. CDR3 DNA sequence: TGCGCCAGCAGCACCGGGGATGATAATTCACCCCTCCACTTT. The encoded protein is CASSTGDDNSPLHF.

The sample holds a few counts of this clone. The chain employs TRBV10-3 and TRBJ2-7, with TRBD2 as a possible D gene (6 bases). V shed 4 bases and J shed 1 base, with 14 bases lying between them. The CDR3 has 15 amino acids. Germline CDR1 is ENHRY and CDR2 is SYGVKD. In DNA form, the CDR3 reads TGTGCCATCAGTGCAGGACTTGCGGGGTCCTACGAGCAGTACTTC. Translation: CAISAGLAGSYEQYF.

This clone occurred a few times. The rearrangement uses TRBV2 and TRBJ1-2; 9 bases align to TRBD1. The V gene end was trimmed by 6 bases and the J gene end by 6 bases; junction bases not matched to a gene: 5. Germline V CDR1 and CDR2: SNHLY, FYNNEI. This CDR3 has 13 residues. Here the CDR3 DNA reads TGTGCCAGCAGGGGGGGACAGGGTAATGGCTACACCTTC. This translates into CASRGGQGNGYTF.

In this sample, this clone turned up many times. The sample carries other DNA sequences with the same CDR3. The chain recombines TRBV5-4 with TRBJ1-4; tentatively, D is TRBD1 (5 bases). The germline V gene encodes CDR1 SGHNT and CDR2 YYREEE (reference sequence). The CDR3 has 12 residues. V was clipped by 3 bases and J by 5 bases, with 5 bases between them. CDR3 amino acids: CASSWDNEKLFF. The CDR3 DNA follows: TGTGCCAGCAGCTGGGACAATGAAAAACTGTTTTTT.

DNA of the CDR3: TGCGCCAGCAGTGCTATAGCGGGAGGGACGGCAGATACGCAGTATTTT. Protein sequence: CASSAIAGGTADTQYF. The chain employs TRBV10-1 and TRBJ2-3; 11 bases fit TRBD2. With V trimmed by 4 bases and J by 4 bases, 7 bases remained unmatched. Germline CDR1 and CDR2: WNHNN and SYGVQD (reference sequence). CDR3 size: 16 residues.

The genes are TRBV5-8 and TRBJ1-5; D is possibly TRBD1 (6 bases). CDR1 is SGHTS, CDR2 YDEGEE, per germline. Trimming cost V 4 bases and J 3 bases, with 17 bases left between them. This CDR3 is built from 16 residues. The CDR3 spells CASSLYGQRTNQPQHF. CDR3 sequence (DNA): TGTGCCAGCAGCCTGTACGGACAGCGGACCAATCAGCCCCAGCATTTT.

The chain couples TRBV6-5 to TRBJ2-3; D is unclear. The V gene's germline CDR1 is MNHEY and CDR2 SVGAGI. The CDR3 runs 12 residues. The germline V and J ends were trimmed by 9 bases and 0 bases, with 7 bases remaining between them. Here the CDR3 DNA reads TGTGCCAGTAAAAGTAGCACAGATACGCAGTATTTT. Amino acids: CASKSSTDTQYF.

This clone was observed a handful of times. The chain uses TRBV9 and TRBJ2-1; D is unresolved. Trimming removed 4 bases from V and 4 bases from J, with 15 bases in between. The CDR3 runs 15 residues. The V gene's germline CDR1 is SGDLS and CDR2 YYNGEE. CDR3 region: CASSPSGYQYNEQFF. The CDR3 DNA reads TGTGCCAGCAGCCCCTCAGGATACCAATACAATGAGCAGTTCTTC.

The chain employs TRBV7-9 and TRBJ2-1, with 10 nucleotides matching TRBD1. The CDR3 sequence is 14 residues long. Trimming at V came to 7 bases and at J to 8 bases, leaving 8 bases not matched to a gene. CDR1 is SEHNR and CDR2 is FQNEAQ in the germline V gene (reference sequence). The CDR3 coding sequence is TGTGCCAGCAACCCGGGACAGGGGACGTATGAGCAGTTCTTC. Its translation: CASNPGQGTYEQFF.

In nucleotides, the CDR3 is TGTGCCAGCAGTTGGAACACCGGGGAGCTGTTTTTT. It encodes CASSWNTGELFF. The chain is built from TRBV6-6 and TRBJ2-2; D uncertain. The CDR3 has 12 residues. With 4 bases removed from V and 1 base from J, the gap between germline ends came to 1 base. The germline V gene has CDR1 MNHNY and CDR2 SVGAGI (reference sequence).

With regard to this clone: Other DNA sequences in the sample encode the same CDR3. This chain connects TRBV18 to TRBJ1-5; possible D gene TRBD1, 6 bases. CDR3 length: 15 residues. Germline-derived CDR1 and CDR2 are KGHSH and LQKENI. V was clipped by 1 base and J by 2 bases, with 9 bases between them. The CDR3 protein is CASSPQGQRNQPQHF. CDR3 sequence (DNA): TGTGCCAGCTCACCACAAGGACAGCGCAATCAGCCCCAGCATTTT. Filled out from reference TRBV18 and TRBJ1-5, the complete variable domain reads NAGVMQNPRHLVRRRGQEARLRCSPMKGHSHVYWYRQLPEEGLKFMVYLQKENIIDESGMPKERFSAEFPKEGPSILRIQQVVRGDSAAYFCASSPQGQRNQPQHFGDGTRLSIL.

V and J are TRBV6-1 and TRBJ1-2, with TRBD1 matching 7 bases. This CDR3 has 17 residues. Trimming cost V 4 bases and J 8 bases; bases outside gene matches: 19. Germline V gene data show CDR1 as MNHNS and CDR2 as SASEGT. CDR3 amino acids: CASSVAIERGPVYGYTF. DNA of the CDR3: TGTGCCAGCAGTGTCGCGATCGAAAGGGGGCCCGTGTACGGCTACACCTTC.

The chain is built from TRBV18 and TRBJ2-7; TRBD1 matches 9 bases. With V trimmed by 2 bases and J by 11 bases, 4 bases remained unmatched. CDR3 length: 12 residues. In germline, CDR1 is KGHSH, CDR2 LQKENI. The CDR3 protein is CASSPSGQGEYF. CDR3 bases: TGTGCCAGCTCACCATCGGGACAGGGAGAGTACTTC.

The V call is TRBV30, the J call TRBJ1-3; perhaps TRBD1 as D (5 bases). CDR1 is GTSNPN and CDR2 is SVGIG in the germline V gene (reference sequence). The CDR3 is 15 amino acids. V dropped 0 bases and J dropped 2 bases, with 11 bases sitting between them. As DNA, the CDR3 is TGTGCCTGGAGTGTTAGCTGGGGCCCTGGAAACACCATATATTTT. Amino acid sequence: CAWSVSWGPGNTIYF.

The J gene is TRBJ1-1, the V gene TRBV7-9; a possible D gene is TRBD1 (6 bases). The germline gives CDR1 SEHNR, CDR2 FQNEAQ (reference sequence). V was pared by 5 bases and J by 4 bases, with 14 bases between. This CDR3 contains 14 residues. The CDR3 DNA is TGTGCCAGCAGCCACCCGACAGGACCCACTGAAGCTTTCTTT. Translation gives CASSHPTGPTEAFF.

The chain combines TRBV5-6 with TRBJ2-7; possibly TRBD1 for D (6 bases). Trimming left V 0 bases short and J 3 bases short, with 13 bases between. There are 15 residues in the CDR3. Per the germline V gene, CDR1 is SGHDT and CDR2 is YYEEEE. The CDR3 DNA is TGTGCCAGCAGCTTGGGGCAGGGGAAGAACTACGAGCAGTACTTC. Protein sequence: CASSLGQGKNYEQYF.

J is TRBJ2-7 and V is TRBV7-8, with 8 positions matching TRBD2. The CDR3 loop spans 16 amino acids. J gave up 3 bases and V 1 base, and 8 bases lay outside the gene matches. Germline CDR1 and CDR2: SGHVS and FQNEAQ. This CDR3 is CASSLVAGGESYEQYF. CDR3 bases: TGTGCCAGCAGCTTAGTGGCGGGGGGTGAAAGCTACGAGCAGTACTTC.

This chain links TRBV2 with TRBJ1-1; 11 nucleotides align to TRBD1. Germline-derived CDR1 and CDR2 are SNHLY and FYNNEI. The CDR3 totals 14 residues. Trimming at V came to 6 bases and at J to 5 bases, leaving 5 bases not matched to a gene. In nucleotides, the CDR3 is TGTGCCAGCAGACTCGGACAGGGGGCGACTGAAGCTTTCTTT. Protein product: CASRLGQGATEAFF.

This clone was counted between two and nine times. The V and J genes are TRBV2 and TRBJ2-2; no definite D call. The germline V gene has CDR1 SNHLY and CDR2 FYNNEI. The CDR3 has 13 residues. V was shortened by 7 bases and J by 4 bases, with 10 bases between the two germline ends. In nucleotides, the CDR3 is TGTGCCAGCAAATTAGTGTTCACCGGGGAGCTGTTTTTT. Encoded protein: CASKLVFTGELFF.

The V call is TRBV28, the J call TRBJ1-4; perhaps TRBD1 as D (6 bases). Trimming cost V 7 bases and J 6 bases, with 15 bases left between them. The CDR3 has 14 amino acids. The germline V gene encodes CDR1 MDHEN and CDR2 SYDVKM. The CDR3 sequence: CASTPGARYEKLFF. In DNA form, the CDR3 reads TGTGCCAGCACCCCAGGGGCGAGGTATGAAAAACTGTTTTTT.

This clone appeared a few times. The chain combines TRBV9 with TRBJ2-1, with D hard to call. The CDR3 has 11 amino acids. Trimming removed 4 bases from V and 5 bases from J, with 4 bases in between. CDR1 and CDR2 (germline): SGDLS, YYNGEE. The chain's CDR3 is CASSFHNEQFF. CDR3 sequence (DNA): TGTGCCAGCAGCTTTCACAATGAGCAGTTCTTC.

The V call is TRBV4-3, the J call TRBJ1-6, with D unresolved. The CDR3 length is 16 residues. V dropped 1 base and J dropped 7 bases, with 14 bases sitting between them. CDR1 and CDR2 (germline): LGHNA, YSLEER. The CDR3 DNA follows: TGCGCCAGCAGCCAAGCCTTCGAGGTGAAGAATTCACCCCTCCACTTT. Amino acid sequence: CASSQAFEVKNSPLHF.

Notes on this clone: A read error may explain this, as a much larger clone is one base away. CDR3 DNA: TGTGCCATCAGTGAGCAGGGCTACTATGGCTACACCTTC. Its protein is CAISEQGYYGYTF. The chain couples TRBV10-3 to TRBJ1-2, with a weak D call TRBD1 (5 bases). This CDR3 region has 13 residues. CDR1 and CDR2 from the germline V gene are ENHRY and SYGVKD. V dropped 2 bases and J dropped 3 bases, with 7 bases sitting between them.

V usage is TRBV10-3 and J usage is TRBJ1-5; D gene uncertain. CDR1 ENHRY and CDR2 SYGVKD come from the germline V gene. V was cut by 3 bases and J by 0 bases, with 6 bases left in between. The CDR3 has 14 amino acids. DNA for the CDR3: TGTGCCATCAGTGAAGAACCTAGCAATCAGCCCCAGCATTTT. Its protein product is CAISEEPSNQPQHF.